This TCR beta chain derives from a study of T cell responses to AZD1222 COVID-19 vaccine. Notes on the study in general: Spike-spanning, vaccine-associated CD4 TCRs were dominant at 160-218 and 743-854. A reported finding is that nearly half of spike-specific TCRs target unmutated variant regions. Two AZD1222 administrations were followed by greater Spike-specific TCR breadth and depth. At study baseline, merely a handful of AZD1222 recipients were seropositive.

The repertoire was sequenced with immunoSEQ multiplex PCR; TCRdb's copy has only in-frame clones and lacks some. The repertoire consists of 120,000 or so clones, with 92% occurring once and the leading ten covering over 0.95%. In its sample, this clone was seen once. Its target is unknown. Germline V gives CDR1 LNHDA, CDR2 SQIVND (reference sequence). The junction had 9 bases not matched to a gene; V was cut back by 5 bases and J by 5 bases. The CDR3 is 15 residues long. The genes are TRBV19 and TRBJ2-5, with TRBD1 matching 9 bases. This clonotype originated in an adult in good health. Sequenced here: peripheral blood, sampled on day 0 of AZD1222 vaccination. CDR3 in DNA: TGTGCCAGTAGTGAGGGACAGGGAGTTTGGGAGACCCAGTACTTC. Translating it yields CASSEGQGVWETQYF.